This T cell receptor (beta chain) emerged from a study of Ad26.COV2.S vaccination and SARS-CoV-2 variants. Produced via immunoSEQ multiplex PCR; TCRdb's table is partial and in-frame only. The sample shows about 350,000 clones, 86% of them seen only once. J was trimmed by 3 bases and V by 5 bases; bases with no gene match: 9. Germline V gene lookup returns CDR1 MNHEY and CDR2 SMNVEV (reference sequence). This CDR3 is built from 16 residues. The treatment here: roughly 18 received Ad26.COV2.S at low or high dose, single or two shots; 5 received placebo; per-sample allocation not given. The samples date from day 63 after the first vaccine or placebo injection.

Sequencing used peripheral blood, obtained in a trial of Ad26.COV2.S vaccine versus placebo. The chain has TRBV27 and TRBJ1-2; 10 bases line up with TRBD1. The receptor comes from a person between 18 and 59 years old who received the Ad26.COV2.S COVID-19 vaccine or a placebo. The CDR3 region has the DNA TGTGCCAGCAGTCACACCGGGACAGGGGTGTACTATGGCTACACCTTC. This sequence encodes CASSHTGTGVYYGYTF.